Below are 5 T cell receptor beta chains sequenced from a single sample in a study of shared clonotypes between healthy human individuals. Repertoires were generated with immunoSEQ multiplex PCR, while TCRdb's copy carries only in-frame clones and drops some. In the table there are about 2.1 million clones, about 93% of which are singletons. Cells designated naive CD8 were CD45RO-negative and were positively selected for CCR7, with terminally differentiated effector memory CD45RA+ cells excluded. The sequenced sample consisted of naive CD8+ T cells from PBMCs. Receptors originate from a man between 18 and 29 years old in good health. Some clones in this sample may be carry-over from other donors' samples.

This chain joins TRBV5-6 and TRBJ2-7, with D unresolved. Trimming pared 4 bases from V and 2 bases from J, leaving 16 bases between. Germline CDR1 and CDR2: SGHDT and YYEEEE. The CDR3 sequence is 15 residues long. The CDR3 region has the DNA TGTGCCAGCAGCCCTTGGATGGTAGTCGCCTACGAGCAGTACTTC. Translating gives CASSPWMVVAYEQYF.

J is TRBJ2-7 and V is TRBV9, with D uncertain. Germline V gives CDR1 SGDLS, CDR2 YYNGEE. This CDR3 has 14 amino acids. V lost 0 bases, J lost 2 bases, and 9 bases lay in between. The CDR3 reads CASSVGPVAYEQYF. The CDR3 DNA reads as TGTGCCAGCAGCGTAGGCCCAGTAGCCTACGAGCAGTACTTC.

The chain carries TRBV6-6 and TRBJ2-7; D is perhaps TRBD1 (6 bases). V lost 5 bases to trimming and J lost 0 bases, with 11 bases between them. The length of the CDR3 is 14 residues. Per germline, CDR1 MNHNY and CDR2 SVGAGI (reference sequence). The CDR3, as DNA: TGTGCCAGCAGTCTCGACAGGAGCTCCTACGAGCAGTACTTC. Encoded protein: CASSLDRSSYEQYF.

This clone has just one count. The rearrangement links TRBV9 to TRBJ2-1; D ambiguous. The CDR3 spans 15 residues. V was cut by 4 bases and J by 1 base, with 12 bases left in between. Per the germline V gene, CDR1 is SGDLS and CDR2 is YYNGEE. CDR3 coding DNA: TGTGCCAGCAGCCCCTTCCGCGCATCCTACAATGAGCAGTTCTTC. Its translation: CASSPFRASYNEQFF.

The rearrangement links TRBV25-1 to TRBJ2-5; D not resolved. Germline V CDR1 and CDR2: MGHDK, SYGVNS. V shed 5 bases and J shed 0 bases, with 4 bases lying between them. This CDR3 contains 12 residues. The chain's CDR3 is CASSSYQETQYF. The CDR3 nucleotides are TGTGCCAGCAGTTCGTACCAAGAGACCCAGTACTTC.